This T cell receptor beta chain was captured by sequencing in a study of T cell repertoires in cytomegalovirus infection. One entry per CDR3 protein, called by TCRdb with MiXCR from the reads. The profile covers hundreds of thousands of distinct CDR3 sequences, with about 11% appearing a single time and around 9.6% taken by the ten largest. Many counts were recorded for this clonotype. The ends were cut back, 6 bases at V and 9 bases at J, with 11 bases in the middle. Germline CDR1 and CDR2: ENHRY and SYGVKD. The CDR3 has 11 residues. The TCR comes from a human donor in good health (CMV status not recorded). Some clones in this sample may be carry-over from other donors' samples. The rearrangement links TRBV10-3 to TRBJ1-2; D is unclear. Sequenced input: PBMCs. The CDR3 region is CAIRGPTSYTF. CDR3 nucleotide sequence: TGTGCCATCAGGGGCCCAACAAGCTACACCTTC.